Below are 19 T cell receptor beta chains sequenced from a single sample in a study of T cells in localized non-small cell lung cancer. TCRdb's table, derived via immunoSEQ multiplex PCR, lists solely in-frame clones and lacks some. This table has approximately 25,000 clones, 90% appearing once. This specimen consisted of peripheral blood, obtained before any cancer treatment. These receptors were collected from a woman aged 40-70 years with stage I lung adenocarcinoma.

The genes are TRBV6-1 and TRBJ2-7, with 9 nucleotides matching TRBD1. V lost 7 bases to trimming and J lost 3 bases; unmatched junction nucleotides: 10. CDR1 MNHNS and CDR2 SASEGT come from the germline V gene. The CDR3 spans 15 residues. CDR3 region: CASTEGWTGDYEQYF. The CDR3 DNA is TGTGCCAGCACCGAAGGTTGGACAGGGGACTACGAGCAGTACTTC.

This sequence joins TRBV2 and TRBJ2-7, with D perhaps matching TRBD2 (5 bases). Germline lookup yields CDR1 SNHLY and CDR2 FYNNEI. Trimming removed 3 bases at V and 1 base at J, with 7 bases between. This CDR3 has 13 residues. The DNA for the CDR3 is TGTGCCAGCAGTGAGAGGGTTTCCTACGAGCAGTACTTC. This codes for CASSERVSYEQYF.

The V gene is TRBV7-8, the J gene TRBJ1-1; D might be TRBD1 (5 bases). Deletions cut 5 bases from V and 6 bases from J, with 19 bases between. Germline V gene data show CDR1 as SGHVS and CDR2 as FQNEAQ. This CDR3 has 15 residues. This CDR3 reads CASSTVRGWAAEAFF. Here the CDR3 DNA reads TGTGCCAGCAGCACAGTGAGGGGCTGGGCCGCTGAAGCTTTCTTT.

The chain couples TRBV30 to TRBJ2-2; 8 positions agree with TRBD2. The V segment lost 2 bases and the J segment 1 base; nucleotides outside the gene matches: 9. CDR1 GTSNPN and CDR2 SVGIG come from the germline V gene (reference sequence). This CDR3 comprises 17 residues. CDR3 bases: TGTGCCTGGAGTACCACTAGCGGACCTCGGAACACCGGGGAGCTGTTTTTT. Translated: CAWSTTSGPRNTGELFF.

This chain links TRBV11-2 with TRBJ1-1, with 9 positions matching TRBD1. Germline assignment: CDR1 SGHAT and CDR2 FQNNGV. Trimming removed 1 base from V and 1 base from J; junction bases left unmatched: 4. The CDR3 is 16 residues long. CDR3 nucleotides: TGTGCCAGCAGCTTAGGACAGGGGGGATCGAACACTGAAGCTTTCTTT. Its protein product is CASSLGQGGSNTEAFF.

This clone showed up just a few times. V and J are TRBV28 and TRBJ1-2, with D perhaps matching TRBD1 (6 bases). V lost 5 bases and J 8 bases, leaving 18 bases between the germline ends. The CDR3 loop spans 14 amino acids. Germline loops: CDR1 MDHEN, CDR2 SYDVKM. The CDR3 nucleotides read TGTGCCAGCAGTACAACAGGGACCGCGGGGGGCTACACCTTC. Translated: CASSTTGTAGGYTF.

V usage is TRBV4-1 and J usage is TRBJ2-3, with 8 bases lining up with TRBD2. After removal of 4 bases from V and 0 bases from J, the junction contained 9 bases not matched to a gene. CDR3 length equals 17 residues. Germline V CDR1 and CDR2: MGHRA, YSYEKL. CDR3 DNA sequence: TGCGCCAGCAGCCCCAGCCCTACTAGCGGTAGCACAGATACGCAGTATTTT. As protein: CASSPSPTSGSTDTQYF.

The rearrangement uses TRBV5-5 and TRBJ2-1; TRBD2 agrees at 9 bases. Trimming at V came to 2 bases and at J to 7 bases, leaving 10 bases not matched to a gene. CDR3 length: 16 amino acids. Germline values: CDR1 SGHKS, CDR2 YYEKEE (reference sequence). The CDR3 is CASSFGFSGSQNEQFF. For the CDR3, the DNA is TGTGCCAGCAGCTTCGGGTTTAGCGGGAGTCAAAATGAGCAGTTCTTC.

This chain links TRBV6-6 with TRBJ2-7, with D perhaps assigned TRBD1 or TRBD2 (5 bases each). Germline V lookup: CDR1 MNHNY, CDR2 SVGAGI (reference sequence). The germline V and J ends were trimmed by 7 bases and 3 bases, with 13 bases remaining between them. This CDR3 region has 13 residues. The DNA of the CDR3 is TGTGCCAGCACCAAAGGGACCTTCTACGAGCAGTACTTC. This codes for CASTKGTFYEQYF.

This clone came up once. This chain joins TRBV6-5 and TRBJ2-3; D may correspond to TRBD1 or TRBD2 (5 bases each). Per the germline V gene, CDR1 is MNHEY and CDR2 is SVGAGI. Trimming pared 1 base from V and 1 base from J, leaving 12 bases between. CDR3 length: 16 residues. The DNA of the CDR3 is TGTGCCAGCAGTTACTTGGGACGGAAAGGCACAGATACGCAGTATTTT. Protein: CASSYLGRKGTDTQYF.

This CDR3 reads CAWETGEIGELFF. The CDR3, as DNA: TGTGCCTGGGAAACAGGGGAGATAGGGGAGCTGTTTTTT. V usage is TRBV30 and J usage is TRBJ2-2, with TRBD1 matching 7 bases. Germline V gene lookup returns CDR1 GTSNPN and CDR2 SVGIG (reference sequence). V was clipped by 5 bases and J by 8 bases; unmatched bases: 8. There are 13 residues in the CDR3.

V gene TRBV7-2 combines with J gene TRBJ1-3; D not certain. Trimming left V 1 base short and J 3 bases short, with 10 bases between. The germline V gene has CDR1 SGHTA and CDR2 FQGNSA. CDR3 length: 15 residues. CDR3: CASSLDGGFGNTIYF. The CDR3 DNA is TGTGCCAGCAGCTTAGATGGCGGGTTTGGAAACACCATATATTTT. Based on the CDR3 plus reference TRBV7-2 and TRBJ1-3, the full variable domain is GAGVSQSPSNKVTEKGKDVELRCDPISGHTALYWYRQSLGQGLEFLIYFQGNSAPDKSGLPSDRFSAERTGGSVSTLTIQRTQQEDSAVYLCASSLDGGFGNTIYFGEGSWLTVV.

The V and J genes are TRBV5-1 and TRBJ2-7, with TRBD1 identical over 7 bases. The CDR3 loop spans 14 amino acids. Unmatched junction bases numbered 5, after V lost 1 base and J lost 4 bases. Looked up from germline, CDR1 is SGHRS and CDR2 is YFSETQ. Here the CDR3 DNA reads TGCGCCAGCAGCTTGAGGGGGCTGGAATACGAGCAGTACTTC. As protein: CASSLRGLEYEQYF.

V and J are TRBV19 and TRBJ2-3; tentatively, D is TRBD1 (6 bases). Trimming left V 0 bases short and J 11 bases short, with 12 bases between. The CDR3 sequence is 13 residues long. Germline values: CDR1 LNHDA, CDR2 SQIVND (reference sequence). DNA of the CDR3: TGTGCCAGTAGTATAGATCAGGGGACGGGGCAGTATTTT. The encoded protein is CASSIDQGTGQYF. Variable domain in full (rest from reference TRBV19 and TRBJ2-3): DGGITQSPKYLFRKEGQNVTLSCEQNLNHDAMYWYRQDPGQGLRLIYYSQIVNDFQKGDIAEGYSVSREKKESFPLTVTSAQKNPTAFYLCASSIDQGTGQYFGPGTRLTVL.

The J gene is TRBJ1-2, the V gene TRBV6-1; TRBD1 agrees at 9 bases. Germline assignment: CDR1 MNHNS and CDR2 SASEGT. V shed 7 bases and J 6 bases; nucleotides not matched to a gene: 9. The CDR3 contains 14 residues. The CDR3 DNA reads TGTGCCAGCACTCCAGTTGGGACAGGGAATGGCTACACCTTC. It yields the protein CASTPVGTGNGYTF.

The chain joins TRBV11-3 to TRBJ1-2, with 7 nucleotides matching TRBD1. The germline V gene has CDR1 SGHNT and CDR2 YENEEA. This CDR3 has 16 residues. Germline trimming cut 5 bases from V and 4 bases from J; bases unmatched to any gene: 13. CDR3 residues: CASSRVRGPTAYGYTF. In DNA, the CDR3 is TGTGCCAGCAGCCGAGTGAGGGGGCCCACCGCCTATGGCTACACCTTC. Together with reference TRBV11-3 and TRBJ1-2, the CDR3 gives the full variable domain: EAGVVQSPRYKIIEKKQPVAFWCNPISGHNTLYWYLQNLGQGPELLIRYENEEAVDDSQLPKDRFSAERLKGVDSTLKIQPAELGDSAVYLCASSRVRGPTAYGYTFGSGTRLTVV.

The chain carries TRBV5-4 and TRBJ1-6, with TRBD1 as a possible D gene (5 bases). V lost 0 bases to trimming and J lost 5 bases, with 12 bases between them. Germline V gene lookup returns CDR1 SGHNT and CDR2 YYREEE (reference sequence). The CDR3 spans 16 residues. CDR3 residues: CASSLGGRTNNSPLHF. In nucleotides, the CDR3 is TGTGCCAGCAGCTTGGGGGGACGGACCAATAATTCACCCCTCCACTTT.

CDR3 sequence reads: CASSYSGGEETQYF. Here the CDR3 DNA reads TGCGCCAGCAGCTACTCGGGGGGAGAGGAGACCCAGTACTTC. The genes are TRBV5-1 and TRBJ2-5; 7 bases align to TRBD2. CDR3 size: 14 residues. CDR1 SGHRS and CDR2 YFSETQ come from the germline V gene. J gave up 5 bases and V 3 bases, and 7 bases lay outside the gene matches.

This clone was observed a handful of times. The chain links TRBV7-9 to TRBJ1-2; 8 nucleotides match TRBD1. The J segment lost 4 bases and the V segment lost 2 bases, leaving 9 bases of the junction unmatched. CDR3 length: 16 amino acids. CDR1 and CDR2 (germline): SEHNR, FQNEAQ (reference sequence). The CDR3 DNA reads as TGTGCCAGCAGCTTATTTTCGCAGGGGGCATTCTATGGCTACACCTTC. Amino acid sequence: CASSLFSQGAFYGYTF. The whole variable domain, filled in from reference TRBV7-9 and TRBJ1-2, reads DTGVSQNPRHKITKRGQNVTFRCDPISEHNRLYWYRQTLGQGPEFLTYFQNEAQLEKSRLLSDRFSAERPKGSFSTLEIQRTEQGDSAMYLCASSLFSQGAFYGYTFGSGTRLTVV.